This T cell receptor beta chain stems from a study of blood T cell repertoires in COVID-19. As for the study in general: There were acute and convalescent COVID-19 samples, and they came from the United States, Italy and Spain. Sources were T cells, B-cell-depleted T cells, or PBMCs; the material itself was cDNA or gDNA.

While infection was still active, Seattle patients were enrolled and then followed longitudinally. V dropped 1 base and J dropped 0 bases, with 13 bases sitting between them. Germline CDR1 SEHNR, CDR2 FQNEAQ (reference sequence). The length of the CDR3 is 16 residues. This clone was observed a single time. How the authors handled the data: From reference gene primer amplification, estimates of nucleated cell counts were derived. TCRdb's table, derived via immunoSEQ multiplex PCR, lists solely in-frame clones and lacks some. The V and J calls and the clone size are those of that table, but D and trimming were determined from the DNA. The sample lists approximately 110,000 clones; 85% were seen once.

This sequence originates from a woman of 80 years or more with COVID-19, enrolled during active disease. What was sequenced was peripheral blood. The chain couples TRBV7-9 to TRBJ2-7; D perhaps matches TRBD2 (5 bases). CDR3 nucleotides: TGTGCCAGCAGCTTAGGCCACTTGGGGAGCTCCTACGAGCAGTACTTC. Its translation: CASSLGHLGSSYEQYF.